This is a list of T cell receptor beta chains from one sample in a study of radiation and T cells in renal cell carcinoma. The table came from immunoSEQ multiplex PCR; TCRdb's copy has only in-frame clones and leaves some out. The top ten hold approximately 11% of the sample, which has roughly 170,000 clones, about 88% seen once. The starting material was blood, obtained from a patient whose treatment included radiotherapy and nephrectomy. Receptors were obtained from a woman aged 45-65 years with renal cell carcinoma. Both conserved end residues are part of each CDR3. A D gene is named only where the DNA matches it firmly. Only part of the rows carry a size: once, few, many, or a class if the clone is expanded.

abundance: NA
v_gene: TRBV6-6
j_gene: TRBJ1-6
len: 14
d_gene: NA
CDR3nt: TGTGCCAGCAGTGGGGGGACTTATAATTCACCCCTCCACTTT
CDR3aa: CASSGGTYNSPLHF

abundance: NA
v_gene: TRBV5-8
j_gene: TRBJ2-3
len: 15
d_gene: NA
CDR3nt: TGTGCCAGCAGCTTGTCGGGGGAGTCCACAGATACGCAGTATTTT
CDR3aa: CASSLSGESTDTQYF

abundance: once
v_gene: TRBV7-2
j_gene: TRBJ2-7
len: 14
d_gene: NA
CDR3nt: TGTGCCAGCAGCTCAGACGGGGGCTCCTACGAGCAGTACTTC
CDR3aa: CASSSDGGSYEQYF

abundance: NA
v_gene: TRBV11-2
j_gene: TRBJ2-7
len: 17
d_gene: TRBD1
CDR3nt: TGTGCCAGCAGCTCGGGCGTACCGGGACAGGGGATTTACGAGCAGTACTTC
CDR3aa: CASSSGVPGQGIYEQYF

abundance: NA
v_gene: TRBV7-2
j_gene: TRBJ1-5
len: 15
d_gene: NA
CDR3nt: TGTGCCAGCAGCTTATCCAGGGAAGGCAATCAGCCCCAGCATTTT
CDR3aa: CASSLSREGNQPQHF

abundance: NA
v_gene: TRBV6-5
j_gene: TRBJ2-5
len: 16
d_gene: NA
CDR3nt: TGTGCCAGCAGTTACGCCGGGCGGGTCCCCCGAGAGACCCAGTACTTC
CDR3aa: CASSYAGRVPRETQYF

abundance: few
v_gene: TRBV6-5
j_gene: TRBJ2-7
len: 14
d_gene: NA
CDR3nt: TGTGCCAGCAGATTCAGCGGTTCGGCCTACGAGCAGTACTTC
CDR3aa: CASRFSGSAYEQYF

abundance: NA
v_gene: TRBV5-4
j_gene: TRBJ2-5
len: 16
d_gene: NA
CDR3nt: TGTGCCAGCAGCCTACAGGGAAAACAATACCAAGAGACCCAGTACTTC
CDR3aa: CASSLQGKQYQETQYF

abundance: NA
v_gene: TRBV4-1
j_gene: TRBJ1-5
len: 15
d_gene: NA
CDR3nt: TGCGCCAGCAGCCAAGGAGGGTATGGCAATCAGCCCCAGCATTTT
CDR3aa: CASSQGGYGNQPQHF

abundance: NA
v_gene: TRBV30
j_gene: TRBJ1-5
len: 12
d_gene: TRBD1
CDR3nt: TGTGCCTGGAGGACAGGGAATCAGCCCCAGCATTTT
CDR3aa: CAWRTGNQPQHF

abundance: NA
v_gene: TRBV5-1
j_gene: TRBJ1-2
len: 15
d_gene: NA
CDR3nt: TGCGCCAGCAGCCCAATCCCAGGGGACAACTATGGCTACACCTTC
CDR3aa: CASSPIPGDNYGYTF

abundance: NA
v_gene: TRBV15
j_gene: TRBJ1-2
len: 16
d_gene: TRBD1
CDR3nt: TGTGCCACCAGCAGAGGTTTCGGGACAGGGGGCCGTGGCTACACCTTC
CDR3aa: CATSRGFGTGGRGYTF

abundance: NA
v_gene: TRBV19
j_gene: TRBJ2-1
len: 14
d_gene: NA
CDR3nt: TGTGCCAGTAGCGGATTACGGGGGATTAATGAGCAGTTCTTC
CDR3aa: CASSGLRGINEQFF

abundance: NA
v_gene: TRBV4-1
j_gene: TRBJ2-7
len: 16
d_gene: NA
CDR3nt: TGCGCCAGCAGCCAAGATGGAATGGTTCAATCCTACGAGCAGTACTTC
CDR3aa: CASSQDGMVQSYEQYF

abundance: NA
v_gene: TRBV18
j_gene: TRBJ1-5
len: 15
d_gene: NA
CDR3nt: TGTGCCAGCTCATCAGGGTCGCAGAACAATCAGCCCCAGCATTTT
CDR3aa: CASSSGSQNNQPQHF

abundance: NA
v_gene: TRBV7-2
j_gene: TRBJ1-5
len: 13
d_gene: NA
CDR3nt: TGTGCCAGCAGCGGGAGGGGGGATCAGCCCCAGCATTTT
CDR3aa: CASSGRGDQPQHF

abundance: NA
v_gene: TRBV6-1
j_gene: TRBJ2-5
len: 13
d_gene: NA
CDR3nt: TGTGCCAGCGGGTGGCAGGGCGGGGAGACCCAGTACTTC
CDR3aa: CASGWQGGETQYF

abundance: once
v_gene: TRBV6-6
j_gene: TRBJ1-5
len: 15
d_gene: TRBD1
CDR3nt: TGTGCCAGCAGCCCCCAGACAGGGGGCAATCAGCCCCAGCATTTT
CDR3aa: CASSPQTGGNQPQHF

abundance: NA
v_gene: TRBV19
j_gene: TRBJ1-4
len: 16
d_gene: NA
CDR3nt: TGTGCCAGTAGTCTACGACAGGTCTCAACTAATGAAAAACTGTTTTTT
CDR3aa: CASSLRQVSTNEKLFF

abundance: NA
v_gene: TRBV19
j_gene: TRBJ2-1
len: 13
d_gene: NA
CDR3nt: TGTGCCAAAAGTAGGCGGGTGTACAATGAGCAGTTCTTC
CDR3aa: CAKSRRVYNEQFF

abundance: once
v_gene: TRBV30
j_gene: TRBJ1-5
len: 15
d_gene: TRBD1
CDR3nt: TGTGCCTGGAGTGTAGAGACAGGGGGTGGTCAGCCCCAGCATTTT
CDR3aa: CAWSVETGGGQPQHF

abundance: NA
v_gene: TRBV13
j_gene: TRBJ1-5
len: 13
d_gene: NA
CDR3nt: TGTGCCAGCAGCTTAGGTGAAAATCAGCCCCAGCATTTT
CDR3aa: CASSLGENQPQHF

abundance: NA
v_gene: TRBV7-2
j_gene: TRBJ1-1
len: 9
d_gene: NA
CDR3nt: TGTGTAGTAGGCGCTGAAGCTTTCTTT
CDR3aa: CVVGAEAFF

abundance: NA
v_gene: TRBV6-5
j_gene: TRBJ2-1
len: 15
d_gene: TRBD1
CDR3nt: TGTGCCAGCAGTTACGACAGGGAACTTTCAAATGAGCAGTTCTTC
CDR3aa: CASSYDRELSNEQFF

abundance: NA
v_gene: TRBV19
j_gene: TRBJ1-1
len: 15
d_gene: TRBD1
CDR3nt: TGTGCCAGCCGACCCCAGGGGGCAGCGAACACTGAAGCTTTCTTT
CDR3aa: CASRPQGAANTEAFF

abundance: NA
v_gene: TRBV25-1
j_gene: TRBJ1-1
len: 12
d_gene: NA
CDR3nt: TGTGCCAGCAGTGAATACAGGGACGAAGCTTTCTTT
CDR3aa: CASSEYRDEAFF

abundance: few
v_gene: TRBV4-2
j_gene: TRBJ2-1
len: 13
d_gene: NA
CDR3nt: TGTGCCAGCAGCCAAGACGACTACAATGAGCAGTTCTTC
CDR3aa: CASSQDDYNEQFF

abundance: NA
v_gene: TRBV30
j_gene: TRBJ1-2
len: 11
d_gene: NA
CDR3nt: TGTGCCTGGAGTCCAAACTATGGCTACACCTTC
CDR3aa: CAWSPNYGYTF

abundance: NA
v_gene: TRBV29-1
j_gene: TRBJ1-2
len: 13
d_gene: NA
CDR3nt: TGCAGCGTTGAGGACCCGGTGGACTATGGCTACACCTTC
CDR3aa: CSVEDPVDYGYTF

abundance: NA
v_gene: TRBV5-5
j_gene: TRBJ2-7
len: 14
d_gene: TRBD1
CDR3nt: TGTGCCAGCAGCCGGGACAGGGACCTCTACGAGCAGTACTTC
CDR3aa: CASSRDRDLYEQYF

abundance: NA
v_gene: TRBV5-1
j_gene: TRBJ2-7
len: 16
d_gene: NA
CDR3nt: TGCGCCAGCAGCTTATCCGGACAGCCTCCCCTAGACGAGCAGTACTTC
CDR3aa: CASSLSGQPPLDEQYF

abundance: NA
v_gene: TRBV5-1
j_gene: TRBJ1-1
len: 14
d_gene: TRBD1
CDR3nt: TGCGCCAGCAGCTTAGACAGGGGGAACACTGAAGCTTTCTTT
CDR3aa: CASSLDRGNTEAFF

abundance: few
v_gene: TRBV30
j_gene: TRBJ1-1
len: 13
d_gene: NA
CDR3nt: TGTGCCTGGAGCAAAACAGAGAACACTGAAGCTTTCTTT
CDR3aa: CAWSKTENTEAFF

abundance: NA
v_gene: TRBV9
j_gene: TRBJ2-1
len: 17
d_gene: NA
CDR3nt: TGTGCCAGCAGCCCCACCATGGGGGCGGGGGCGTACAATGAGCAGTTCTTC
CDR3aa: CASSPTMGAGAYNEQFF

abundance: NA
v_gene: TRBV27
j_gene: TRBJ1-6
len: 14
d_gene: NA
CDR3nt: TGTGCCAGCAGTTTATCTGAGCATAATTCACCCCTCCACTTT
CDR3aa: CASSLSEHNSPLHF

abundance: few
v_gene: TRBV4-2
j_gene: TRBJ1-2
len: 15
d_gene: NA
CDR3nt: TGTGCCAGCAGCCAAGAACAGCAAGCTAACTATGGCTACACCTTC
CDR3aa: CASSQEQQANYGYTF

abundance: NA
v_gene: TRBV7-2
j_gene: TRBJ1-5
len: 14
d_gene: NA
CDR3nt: TGTGCCAGCAGAGCAGACGGTTTCAATCAGCCCCAGCATTTT
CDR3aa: CASRADGFNQPQHF

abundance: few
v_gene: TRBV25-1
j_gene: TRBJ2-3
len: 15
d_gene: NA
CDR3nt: TGTGCCAGCAGTGTTGGGGGGCCTCTCACAGATACGCAGTATTTT
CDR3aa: CASSVGGPLTDTQYF

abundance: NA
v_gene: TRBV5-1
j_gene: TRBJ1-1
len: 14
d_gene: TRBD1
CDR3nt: TGCGCCAGCAGCGTCTCCGGGACAGGTCAGAAAGCTTTCTTT
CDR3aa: CASSVSGTGQKAFF

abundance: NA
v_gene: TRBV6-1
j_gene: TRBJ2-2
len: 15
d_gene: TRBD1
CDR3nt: TGTGCCAGCAGCCCGGGACAGGTCGGGCTCGGGGAGCTGTTTTTT
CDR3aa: CASSPGQVGLGELFF

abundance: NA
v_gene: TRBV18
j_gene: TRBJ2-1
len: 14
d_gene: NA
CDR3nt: TGTGCCAGCTCACCAGGGCAGGGTCCGAATGAGCAGTTCTTC
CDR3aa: CASSPGQGPNEQFF

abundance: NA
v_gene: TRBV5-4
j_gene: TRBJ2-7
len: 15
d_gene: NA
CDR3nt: TGTGCCAGCAGCTTGAGCCCGAGGATTGGCTACGAGCAGTACTTC
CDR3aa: CASSLSPRIGYEQYF

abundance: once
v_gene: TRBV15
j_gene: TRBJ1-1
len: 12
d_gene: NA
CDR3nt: TGTGCCACCAGAGGACTGGGGATTGAAGCTTTCTTT
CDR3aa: CATRGLGIEAFF

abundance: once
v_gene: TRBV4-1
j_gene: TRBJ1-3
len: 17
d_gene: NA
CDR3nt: TGCGCCAGCTCGCCGAATCCGCAGCTCTTCTCTGGAAACACCATATATTTT
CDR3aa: CASSPNPQLFSGNTIYF

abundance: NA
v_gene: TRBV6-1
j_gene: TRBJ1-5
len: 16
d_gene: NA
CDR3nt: TGTGCCAGCAGTGAACAGCTATTCTATAGCAATCAGCCCCAGCATTTT
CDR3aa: CASSEQLFYSNQPQHF

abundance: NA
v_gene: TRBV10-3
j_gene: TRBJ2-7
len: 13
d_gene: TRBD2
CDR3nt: TGTGCCATCAGTGGGGACTACACCTACGAGCAGTACTTC
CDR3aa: CAISGDYTYEQYF

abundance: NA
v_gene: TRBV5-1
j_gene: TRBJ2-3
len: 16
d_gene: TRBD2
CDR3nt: TGCGCCAGCAGCTCATACGTTAGCGGGGGGGGCCCCACGCAGTATTTT
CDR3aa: CASSSYVSGGGPTQYF

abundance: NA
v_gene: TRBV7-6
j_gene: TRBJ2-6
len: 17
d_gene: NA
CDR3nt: TGTGCCAGCACTTTCAGGCAGGCGATCTCTGGGGCCAACGTCCTGACTTTC
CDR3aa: CASTFRQAISGANVLTF

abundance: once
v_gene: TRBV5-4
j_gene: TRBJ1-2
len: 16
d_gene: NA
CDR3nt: TGTGCCAGCAGCTTGGGCCAGGGAAGGGGCCACTATGGCTACACCTTC
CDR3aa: CASSLGQGRGHYGYTF

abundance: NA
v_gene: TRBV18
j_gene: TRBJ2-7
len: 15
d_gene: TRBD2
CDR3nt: TGTGCCAGCTCGAAGGGGCTAGCGGGGGAGTACGAGCAGTACTTC
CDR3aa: CASSKGLAGEYEQYF

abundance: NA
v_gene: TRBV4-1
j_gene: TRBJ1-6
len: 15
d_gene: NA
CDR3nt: TGCGCCAGCAGCCAAGTTTCGGGGTTCAATTCACCCCTCCACTTT
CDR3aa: CASSQVSGFNSPLHF

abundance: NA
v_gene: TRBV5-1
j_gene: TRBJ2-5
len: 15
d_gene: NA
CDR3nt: TGCGCCAGCAGCACCCATGACAGGTCTAAAGAGACCCAGTACTTC
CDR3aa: CASSTHDRSKETQYF

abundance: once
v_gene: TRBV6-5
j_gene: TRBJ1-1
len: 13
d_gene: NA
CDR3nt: TGTGCCAGCAGATCCTGGGCGACCACTGAAGCTTTCTTT
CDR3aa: CASRSWATTEAFF

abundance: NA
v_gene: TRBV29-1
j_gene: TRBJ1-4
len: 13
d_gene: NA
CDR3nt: TGCAGCGCGTGGGTGGGTCCTAATGAAAAACTGTTTTTT
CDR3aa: CSAWVGPNEKLFF

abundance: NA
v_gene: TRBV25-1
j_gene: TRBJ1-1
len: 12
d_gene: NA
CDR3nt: TGTGCCAGCAGTGAATATGGGCGAGAAGCTTTCTTT
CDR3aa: CASSEYGREAFF

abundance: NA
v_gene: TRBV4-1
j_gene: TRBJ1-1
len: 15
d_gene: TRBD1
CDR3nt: TGCGCCAGCAGCCAAGACGGCAGGGGGGACACTGAAGCTTTCTTT
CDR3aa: CASSQDGRGDTEAFF

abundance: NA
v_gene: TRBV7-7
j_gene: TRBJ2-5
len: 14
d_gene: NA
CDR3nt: TGTGCTAGCAGCTTACCTCAGGATCCCAAGACCCAGTACTTC
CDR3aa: CASSLPQDPKTQYF

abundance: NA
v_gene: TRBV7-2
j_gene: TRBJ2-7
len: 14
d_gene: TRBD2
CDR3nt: TGTGCCAGCAGCTCTTTAGCGGGGGGGCCTGGGCAGTACTTC
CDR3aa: CASSSLAGGPGQYF

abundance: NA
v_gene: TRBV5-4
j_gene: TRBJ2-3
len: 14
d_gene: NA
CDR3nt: TGTGCCAGCAGCTTTTCCCCCGGCACAGATACGCAGTATTTT
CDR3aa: CASSFSPGTDTQYF